These T cell receptor beta chains were read from a single sample in a study of cytomegalovirus exposure and HLA in healthy donors. Produced via immunoSEQ multiplex PCR; TCRdb's table is partial and in-frame only. The sample shows some 200,000 clones, roughly four fifths of them seen only once. Sequenced material: PBMCs. The source is a woman under 30 in good health and CMV-seropositive. Both conserved end residues are part of each CDR3. Each record gives: clone size, V gene, D gene, J gene, CDR3 length, CDR3 DNA, CDR3 protein. D genes are given only for firm matches. Where a row states a size, it is once, few, many or the class of an expanded clone; other rows omit it.

NA,TRBV18,NA,TRBJ1-3,16,TGTGCCAGCTCACCGTTGGCAGGGGAGAAAGGAAACACCATATATTTT,CASSPLAGEKGNTIYF
NA,TRBV5-8,TRBD2,TRBJ2-3,14,TGTGCCAGCAGCTTACGGACTAGAACAGATACGCAGTATTTT,CASSLRTRTDTQYF
NA,TRBV7-9,NA,TRBJ2-7,13,TGTGCCAGCAGCTTATCCCCGGGTTACGAGCAGTACTTC,CASSLSPGYEQYF
NA,TRBV2,NA,TRBJ1-4,13,TGTGCCAGCAGCGATACAGGGAATGAAAAACTGTTTTTT,CASSDTGNEKLFF
NA,TRBV7-8,TRBD1,TRBJ2-1,15,TGTGCCAGCAGCACCCGACAGGGAAGTTACAATGAGCAGTTCTTC,CASSTRQGSYNEQFF
NA,TRBV5-1,TRBD1,TRBJ2-1,16,TGCGCCAGCAGCAACAAAGGACAGGGGCCAACCAATGAGCAGTTCTTC,CASSNKGQGPTNEQFF
few,TRBV19,TRBD1,TRBJ2-3,19,TGTGCCAGTACTCCGAAGGGGGCAGGGCTAATCCAAAGGTTGGCCAGCCGGTATTTT,CASTPKGAGLIQRLASRYF
few,TRBV27,TRBD1,TRBJ1-5,13,TGTGCCACCCGGGACAGATGGAATCAGCCCCAGCATTTT,CATRDRWNQPQHF
few,TRBV4-1,NA,TRBJ2-7,15,TGCGCCAGCAGCTCCCCCTATGCTAACTCCTACGAGCAGTACTTC,CASSSPYANSYEQYF
few,TRBV7-2,TRBD1,TRBJ1-2,15,TGTGCCAGCAGCTTTCGACCCGGGACAGGGGATGGCTACACCTTC,CASSFRPGTGDGYTF
NA,TRBV7-9,NA,TRBJ2-7,13,TGTGCCAGCAGCTCCGACTATTTGGACGAGCAGTACTTC,CASSSDYLDEQYF
few,TRBV4-1,TRBD1,TRBJ1-2,15,TGCGCCAGCAGCGGTACTCAGGGGGCGTGGGGTGGCTACACCTTC,CASSGTQGAWGGYTF
NA,TRBV19,TRBD2,TRBJ2-7,16,TGTGCCCGCCGGGGGGGGAGGGCCCAACGGTCCTACGAGCAGTACTTC,CARRGGRAQRSYEQYF
once,TRBV4-2,TRBD1,TRBJ2-5,15,TGTGCCAGCAGCATATACAGGGGCCTCCAAGAGACCCAGTACTTC,CASSIYRGLQETQYF
NA,TRBV2,NA,TRBJ1-1,16,TGTGCCAGCAGCTATGAAAGACCACACCAGGGGACTGAAGCTTTCTTT,CASSYERPHQGTEAFF
NA,TRBV2,NA,TRBJ2-5,14,TGTGCCAGCAGTCCAGACAGAAACCAAGAGACCCAGTACTTC,CASSPDRNQETQYF
NA,TRBV11-2,TRBD1,TRBJ2-1,14,TGTGCCAGCAGCTGGGGGACAGGGCGGAATGAGCAGTTCTTC,CASSWGTGRNEQFF
once,TRBV5-6,TRBD1,TRBJ2-5,17,TGTGCCAGCAGCCGGCGGACAGGGGTCAAGGACCAAGAGACCCAGTACTTC,CASSRRTGVKDQETQYF
once,TRBV6-5,NA,TRBJ2-5,14,TGTGCCAGCAGTTACTCAGGGGCACGAGAGACCCAGTACTTC,CASSYSGARETQYF
NA,TRBV6-1,TRBD1,TRBJ1-2,15,TGTGCCAGCAGTCTTATTGACAGGGGGATCTATGGCTACACCTTC,CASSLIDRGIYGYTF
NA,TRBV7-9,TRBD1,TRBJ2-7,15,TGTGCCAGCAGTCCTCGACAGGGTGTTTCCTACGAGCAGTACTTC,CASSPRQGVSYEQYF
NA,TRBV4-1,TRBD1,TRBJ2-3,17,TGCGCCAGCAGACCCTACCCGGGACAGGGGGATAAAGATACGCAGTATTTT,CASRPYPGQGDKDTQYF
NA,TRBV6-1,NA,TRBJ2-5,15,TGTGCCAGCAGGAGGGCGGGGCCCTTCCAAGAGACCCAGTACTTC,CASRRAGPFQETQYF
NA,TRBV7-8,NA,TRBJ2-5,13,TGTGCCAGCAGAAACAGGGATGGGGAGACCCAGTACTTC,CASRNRDGETQYF
NA,TRBV5-8,TRBD1,TRBJ2-2,17,TGTGCCAGCAGCTTTTCACATGCAGGGGGTATCACCGGGGAGCTGTTTTTT,CASSFSHAGGITGELFF
NA,TRBV4-1,NA,TRBJ1-6,13,TGCGCCAGCAGCCAAGATTACCCAGCGAGCCTCCACTTT,CASSQDYPASLHF
NA,TRBV6-1,TRBD1,TRBJ2-1,14,TGTGCCAGCAGATTGGGACAGGGGGGCAATGAGCAGTTCTTC,CASRLGQGGNEQFF
NA,TRBV4-1,NA,TRBJ1-1,13,TGCGCCAGCAGCCAAGTGACTTCCACTGAAGCTTTCTTT,CASSQVTSTEAFF
NA,TRBV14,NA,TRBJ1-2,15,TGTGCCAGCACCCCCGGAGGGCTCGCTAACTATGGCTACACCTTC,CASTPGGLANYGYTF
NA,TRBV27,TRBD1,TRBJ2-7,14,TGTGCCAGCAGTCCTAGGGACAGGGGATACGAGCAGTACTTC,CASSPRDRGYEQYF
NA,TRBV19,TRBD1,TRBJ1-2,14,TGTGCCAGTAGTATAGATGGCGGGACAGGGCTCTACACCTTC,CASSIDGGTGLYTF
NA,TRBV2,NA,TRBJ1-4,12,TGTGCCAGCAGCCCCACGGAGGAAAAACTGTTTTTT,CASSPTEEKLFF
NA,TRBV6-6,TRBD1,TRBJ1-1,14,TGTGCCATCATGGACAGGGGCCCAGGCACTGAAGCTTTCTTT,CAIMDRGPGTEAFF
few,TRBV9,NA,TRBJ1-1,12,TGTGCCAGCAGCTCACAGAACACTGAAGCTTTCTTT,CASSSQNTEAFF
NA,TRBV6-6,NA,TRBJ1-5,15,TGTGCCAGCAAGGGGCTGCCAGGGGAAAGCCAGCCCCAGCATTTT,CASKGLPGESQPQHF
NA,TRBV7-2,NA,TRBJ2-1,16,TGTGCCAGCAGCTTAGGGGTCGGGGAACAATACAATGAGCAGTTCTTC,CASSLGVGEQYNEQFF
NA,TRBV9,NA,TRBJ2-6,16,TGTGCCAGCAGCGTAAAATTGAGGTCTGGGGCCAACGTCCTGACTTTC,CASSVKLRSGANVLTF
NA,TRBV19,NA,TRBJ1-6,16,TGTGCCAGTAATGCCGAAGCTTCCTCCTATAATTCACCCCTCCACTTT,CASNAEASSYNSPLHF
once,TRBV2,NA,TRBJ1-1,11,TGTGCCAGCAGTGGCTATATTGAAGCTTTCTTT,CASSGYIEAFF
NA,TRBV5-1,TRBD2,TRBJ2-5,16,TGCGCCAGCAGCTTTCGACTAGCGGGGGAGCAAGAGACCCAGTACTTC,CASSFRLAGEQETQYF
NA,TRBV11-2,NA,TRBJ2-3,15,TGTGCCAGCAGCTTAAGAGCTGACTTCACAGATACGCAGTATTTT,CASSLRADFTDTQYF